The 27 T cell receptor beta chains given below trace back to one sample, sequenced in a study of post-analysis software for immune sequencing data. These receptors' antigens are unknown. Study-level findings and limits: TRBV5-6, TRBV5-1 and TRBV20-1 belonged to a set of a handful of TRBV segments that were more frequent in patients than controls.

Prepared libraries of TCR beta cDNA carried unique molecular identifiers. MiXCR was run by TCRdb on the PCR reads, yielding one entry per CDR3 protein. The sample includes hundreds of thousands of distinct CDR3 sequences, around 60% seen only once; the top ten take roughly 10%. Input material: blood. Receptors were obtained from a girl aged 2-10 years with multiple sclerosis.

This clonotype was observed a few times. The rearrangement joins TRBV29-1 to TRBJ2-5, with 7 bases matching TRBD2. Trimming removed 3 bases from V and 1 base from J; junction bases left unmatched: 5. Germline V gives CDR1 SQVTM, CDR2 ANQGSEA. The CDR3 has 14 amino acids. Here the CDR3 DNA reads TGCAGCGTTGAGGGGGGGTCCGGCCAAGAGACCCAGTACTTC. Protein sequence: CSVEGGSGQETQYF.

The chain combines TRBV24-1 with TRBJ2-4; 12 bases fit TRBD1. TRBJ2-5 explains the end of the DNA better; the J call may be wrong. This CDR3 region has 15 residues. Germline V CDR1 and CDR2: KGHDR, SFDVKD. The DNA for the CDR3 is TGTGCCACCAGTGAGGGGACAGGGGGCCCAGAGACCCAGTACTTC. Translating gives CATSEGTGGPETQYF.

The V gene is TRBV6-5, the J gene TRBJ2-7, with a possible D match to TRBD1 (7 bases). The DNA matches TRBJ2-5 better at its end, which makes the J call doubtful. This CDR3 comprises 14 residues. Per the germline V gene, CDR1 is MNHEY and CDR2 is SVGAGI. The CDR3 here is CASSSTGRMETQYF. In DNA, the CDR3 is TGTGCCAGCAGTTCGACAGGGAGGATGGAGACCCAGTACTTC.

This clonotype was observed a handful of times. The chain couples TRBV5-1 to TRBJ1-6; weak D call: TRBD1 (6 bases). This CDR3 spans 16 amino acids. CDR1 is SGHRS and CDR2 is YFSETQ in the germline V gene. The V end lost 4 bases, the J end lost 6 bases, and 17 bases lay between the germline ends. CDR3 in amino acids: CASSPLQGRSNSPLHF. CDR3 bases: TGCGCCAGCAGCCCCCTACAGGGACGGAGTAATTCACCCCTCCACTTT.

Only a few counts were recorded for this clonotype. This chain uses TRBV20-1 with TRBJ2-5; a weak D match, TRBD2 (6 bases). CDR3 length equals 14 residues. Trimming cost V 3 bases and J 5 bases, with 16 bases left between them. Germline-derived CDR1 and CDR2 are DFQATT and SNEGSKA (reference sequence). CDR3 bases: TGCAGTGCTAGTACTAGCAGCCTGCAGGAGACCCAGTACTTC. Translation: CSASTSSLQETQYF.

The V gene is TRBV20-1, the J gene TRBJ2-1; 10 nucleotides line up with TRBD2. This CDR3 has 16 amino acids. CDR1 and CDR2 from the germline V gene are DFQATT and SNEGSKA (reference sequence). Trimming took 5 bases from V and 7 from J; bases not matched to a gene: 14. This chain's CDR3 is CSAPPTNGLADNEQFF. CDR3 coding DNA: TGCAGTGCTCCTCCCACTAACGGACTAGCGGATAATGAGCAGTTCTTC.

This chain connects TRBV5-1 to TRBJ1-5; 7 nucleotides match TRBD1. The CDR3 has 15 amino acids. Trimming cost V 0 bases and J 4 bases; bases outside gene matches: 4. Germline V lookup: CDR1 SGHRS, CDR2 YFSETQ. CDR3: CASSLGQGENQPQHF. DNA for the CDR3: TGCGCCAGCAGCTTGGGACAGGGAGAGAATCAGCCCCAGCATTTT.

The chain has TRBV20-1 and TRBJ1-2, with 7 bases that match TRBD1. This CDR3 region has 12 residues. Germline lookup yields CDR1 DFQATT and CDR2 SNEGSKA (reference sequence). Trimming took 4 bases from V and 8 from J; bases not matched to a gene: 7. The CDR3 DNA reads TGCAGTGCTATAAGACAGGGTAGCGGCTACACCTTC. It translates to CSAIRQGSGYTF.

This clonotype was counted only a few times. The chain links TRBV20-1 to TRBJ2-3; tentatively, D is TRBD2 (5 bases). Germline V lookup: CDR1 DFQATT, CDR2 SNEGSKA (reference sequence). CDR3 length: 13 amino acids. V lost 4 bases to trimming and J lost 2 bases, with 10 bases between them. Here the CDR3 DNA reads TGCAGTGCTAAAAGGACTGACACAGATACGCAGTATTTT. It codes for CSAKRTDTDTQYF.

The table lists this clonotype with a count of one. The chain links TRBV5-1 to TRBJ2-1; weak D call: TRBD2 (6 bases). The CDR3 runs to 17 residues. Trimming shortened V by 4 bases and J by 0 bases, and 17 bases separated the two germline ends. CDR1 and CDR2 (germline): SGHRS, YFSETQ. The CDR3: CASSPGGSASSYNEQFF. CDR3 nucleotides: TGCGCCAGCAGCCCCGGGGGTAGCGCGAGCTCCTACAATGAGCAGTTCTTC.

The rearrangement uses TRBV5-1 and TRBJ2-3; D is perhaps TRBD1 (6 bases). V lost 0 bases and J lost 0, with 17 bases in between. Germline CDR1 SGHRS, CDR2 YFSETQ. This CDR3 is built from 18 residues. The CDR3 is CASSLARGTLSSTDTQYF. The CDR3 nucleotides are TGCGCCAGCAGCTTGGCGAGGGGGACCCTATCTAGCACAGATACGCAGTATTTT.

The table lists this clonotype with a few counts. V gene TRBV7-2 combines with J gene TRBJ1-2, with D tentatively TRBD1 (6 bases). The V gene's germline CDR1 is SGHTA and CDR2 FQGNSA. V gave up 1 base and J gave up 5 bases, with 14 bases separating them. The CDR3 is 15 amino acids. CDR3: CASSLGAGEVYGYTF. The CDR3 nucleotides read TGTGCCAGCAGCTTAGGGGCAGGGGAGGTTTATGGCTACACCTTC.

CDR3 coding DNA: TGCGCCAGCAGCCAACGGGGGATCACTGAAGCTTTCTTT. Its translation is CASSQRGITEAFF. This chain links TRBV4-1 with TRBJ1-1; maybe TRBD1 (5 bases). V was cut by 2 bases and J by 4 bases, with 8 bases left in between. CDR1 is MGHRA, CDR2 YSYEKL, per germline. CDR3 length: 13 amino acids.

This clonotype has more than one count but fewer than ten. J is TRBJ2-5 and V is TRBV7-2, with 9 bases that match TRBD1. This CDR3 region has 15 residues. V gave up 4 bases and J gave up 4 bases; unmatched junction bases: 7. CDR1 SGHTA and CDR2 FQGNSA come from the germline V gene. CDR3 sequence (DNA): TGTGCCAGCAGCTGGACAGGGGCCCACGGAGAGACCCAGTACTTC. Translated, it gives CASSWTGAHGETQYF.

For the CDR3, the DNA is TGTGCCAGCAGCTTAGTTAGGGAACTCGACGAGCAGTACTTC. Translated, it gives CASSLVRELDEQYF. The chain couples TRBV7-9 to TRBJ2-7; D remains ambiguous. Trimming removed 1 base at V and 5 bases at J, with 12 bases between. Germline-derived CDR1 and CDR2 are SEHNR and FQNEAQ (reference sequence). The CDR3 length is 14 residues.

The chain uses TRBV2 and TRBJ2-7; D might be TRBD2 (6 bases). Germline V gives CDR1 SNHLY, CDR2 FYNNEI. The CDR3 totals 17 residues. The V and J ends lost 4 bases and 1 base respectively, with 20 bases between them. CDR3 in DNA: TGTGCCAGCAGTGCAACGGGACTTTTCGATCGTTCCTACGAGCAGTACTTC. This encodes CASSATGLFDRSYEQYF.

In DNA form, the CDR3 reads TGTGCCAGCAGCCGCTCGGAAAGCGGGGAATTAGGGGATACGCAGTATTTT. This encodes CASSRSESGELGDTQYF. This sequence joins TRBV3-1 and TRBJ2-3; the match to TRBD2 covers 7 bases. This CDR3 contains 17 residues. CDR1 LGHDT and CDR2 YNNKEL come from the germline V gene (reference sequence). J was trimmed by 6 bases and V by 4 bases; bases with no gene match: 16.

The rearrangement uses TRBV12-3 or TRBV12-4 and TRBJ1-4; 12 positions agree with TRBD1. CDR3 length: 17 amino acids. With 6 bases clipped from V and 8 bases from J, the junction kept 13 bases outside the gene matches. The CDR3 DNA reads as TGTGCCAGCAGACGGTCCCGGGACAGGGGGCGGGAGGAAAAACTGTTTTTT. It yields the protein CASRRSRDRGREEKLFF.

The CDR3 DNA sequence: TGTGCCAGCAGCCATGGGACAGGGTTAAGTGAAAAACTGTTTTTT. Amino acids: CASSHGTGLSEKLFF. The rearrangement joins TRBV14 to TRBJ1-4; TRBD1 agrees at 9 bases. The trim removed 3 bases at V and 7 bases at J, leaving 6 bases unmatched. Germline CDR1 reads SGHDN; CDR2 reads FVKESK. The CDR3 contains 15 residues.

The chain links TRBV3-1 to TRBJ2-5; 12 nucleotides align to TRBD2. After removal of 4 bases from V and 5 bases from J, the junction contained 5 bases not matched to a gene. This CDR3 spans 15 amino acids. Germline-derived CDR1 and CDR2 are LGHDT and YNNKEL (reference sequence). The CDR3 coding sequence is TGTGCCAGCAGCCCTTGGACTAGCGGGGCGGAGACCCAGTACTTC. Its translation: CASSPWTSGAETQYF.

This chain links TRBV9 with TRBJ2-7; D gene ambiguous. The V gene lost 4 bases and the J gene lost 0 bases, with 14 bases spanning the gap. This CDR3 is 15 amino acids long. CDR1 and CDR2 from the germline V gene are SGDLS and YYNGEE. The CDR3 spells CASSPSRISSYEQYF. The CDR3 region has the DNA TGTGCCAGCAGCCCCTCCAGGATCTCCTCCTACGAGCAGTACTTC.

This clonotype was recorded a few times. The genes are TRBV7-2 and TRBJ2-5; D is unclear. V was pared by 1 base and J by 0 bases, with 9 bases between. Germline loops: CDR1 SGHTA, CDR2 FQGNSA. The CDR3 loop spans 15 amino acids. The CDR3 spells CASSLGPNYQETQYF. CDR3 bases: TGTGCCAGCAGCTTAGGACCAAACTACCAAGAGACCCAGTACTTC.

V is TRBV6-5 and J is TRBJ1-2; TRBD1 might be the D (6 bases). With 8 bases removed from V and 7 bases from J, the gap between germline ends came to 17 bases. The CDR3 consists of 13 residues. CDR1 is MNHEY, CDR2 SVGAGI, per germline. The CDR3: CASQGGGPIGYTF. DNA of the CDR3: TGTGCCAGCCAGGGTGGGGGGCCTATTGGCTACACCTTC.

The chain combines TRBV6-2 or TRBV6-3 with TRBJ2-1; perhaps D is TRBD1 or TRBD2 (5 bases each). Per the germline V gene, CDR1 is MNHEY and CDR2 is SVGEGT. V lost 5 bases and J lost 0, with 14 bases in between. CDR3 size: 16 residues. The DNA for the CDR3 is TGTGCCAGCAGTGGAGTTCAGGGAGTCTCCTACAATGAGCAGTTCTTC. This sequence encodes CASSGVQGVSYNEQFF.

The chain is built from TRBV5-1 and TRBJ2-1; the D is unclear. V lost 1 base, J lost 5 bases, and 19 bases lay in between. The V gene's germline CDR1 is SGHRS and CDR2 YFSETQ. This CDR3 comprises 17 residues. CDR3 residues: CASSLPAIPSPDNEQFF. The DNA for the CDR3 is TGCGCCAGCAGCTTGCCAGCGATTCCTTCCCCCGACAATGAGCAGTTCTTC. Filled out from reference TRBV5-1 and TRBJ2-1, the complete variable domain reads KAGVTQTPRYLIKTRGQQVTLSCSPISGHRSVSWYQQTPGQGLQFLFEYFSETQRNKGNFPGRFSGRQFSNSRSEMNVSTLELGDSALYLCASSLPAIPSPDNEQFFGPGTRLTVL.

The rearrangement links TRBV15 to TRBJ2-2, with TRBD2 matching over 7 bases. V was clipped by 5 bases and J by 6 bases; unmatched bases: 0. In germline, CDR1 is LNHNV, CDR2 YYDKDF (reference sequence). The CDR3 loop spans 12 amino acids. CDR3 loop: CATSRGAGELFF. CDR3 DNA sequence: TGTGCCACCAGCCGGGGGGCCGGGGAGCTGTTTTTT.

The rearrangement uses TRBV20-1 and TRBJ1-5, with 9 bases fitting TRBD1. The CDR3 is 13 residues long. Per germline, CDR1 DFQATT and CDR2 SNEGSKA (reference sequence). V trimming: 6 bases; J trimming: 7 bases; junction bases outside the gene matches: 7. CDR3 sequence reads: CSASGTGLQPQHF. The CDR3 DNA follows: TGCAGTGCATCCGGGACAGGGTTACAGCCCCAGCATTTT.